The next 11 T cell receptor beta chains were all read from a single sample in a study of PD-1 blockade in mismatch repair-deficient tumors. The protocol was immunoSEQ multiplex PCR, while the TCRdb copy is restricted to in-frame clones and leaves out a portion. This repertoire shows about 66,000 clones, around 80% found once; its top ten account for nearly 5.5%. The sequences come from peripheral blood, collected 2 weeks after starting pembrolizumab. These TCRs come from an adult with mismatch repair-deficient cancer.

The chain links TRBV5-1 to TRBJ2-5; 8 bases line up with TRBD2. CDR1 is SGHRS, CDR2 YFSETQ, per germline. The CDR3 is made up of 15 amino acids. The V gene end was trimmed by 1 base and the J gene end by 5 bases; junction bases not matched to a gene: 7. DNA for the CDR3: TGCGCCAGCAGCTTGACGGGAGGGCCCCTCGAGACCCAGTACTTC. This gives the protein CASSLTGGPLETQYF.

This clone was counted only a few times. The chain joins TRBV9 to TRBJ1-1; 7 positions agree with TRBD1. CDR3 size: 15 residues. The trim removed 3 bases at V and 4 bases at J, leaving 9 bases unmatched. Per the germline V gene, CDR1 is SGDLS and CDR2 is YYNGEE. This CDR3 reads CASSASGTAFTEAFF. The CDR3 coding sequence is TGTGCCAGCAGCGCTTCCGGGACAGCTTTCACTGAAGCTTTCTTT. Supplemented by reference TRBV9 and TRBJ1-1, the full variable domain reads DSGVTQTPKHLITATGQRVTLRCSPRSGDLSVYWYQQSLDQGLQFLIQYYNGEERAKGNILERFSAQQFPDLHSELNLSSLELGDSALYFCASSASGTAFTEAFFGQGTRLTVV.

The V call is TRBV9, the J call TRBJ1-1; D remains unclear. Germline CDR1 is SGDLS and CDR2 is YYNGEE. This CDR3 comprises 15 residues. The ends were cut back, 3 bases at V and 0 bases at J, with 12 bases in the middle. DNA of the CDR3: TGTGCCAGCAGCGCAGGACGGAAGATGAACACTGAAGCTTTCTTT. It codes for CASSAGRKMNTEAFF.

This sequence joins TRBV6-5 and TRBJ2-7; 9 positions match TRBD1. CDR3 length equals 13 residues. Trimming cost V 6 bases and J 3 bases; bases outside gene matches: 3. From germline, CDR1 is MNHEY and CDR2 SVGAGI. CDR3 residues: CASRGQGLYEQYF. In DNA form, the CDR3 reads TGTGCCAGCAGAGGACAGGGGCTCTACGAGCAGTACTTC.

The CDR3 sequence is CAISETGNPPDYGYTF. Here the CDR3 DNA reads TGTGCCATCAGTGAAACAGGGAACCCGCCTGACTATGGCTACACCTTC. The gene calls are TRBV10-3 and TRBJ1-2, with a weak D call TRBD1 (6 bases). V shed 3 bases and J shed 3 bases, with 17 bases lying between them. CDR1 ENHRY and CDR2 SYGVKD come from the germline V gene. The CDR3 loop spans 16 amino acids.

CDR3 DNA: TGTGCCAGCGTAGCCGGGGACAGCGGAGCCTATGGCTACACCTTC. It is translated as CASVAGDSGAYGYTF. V is TRBV2 and J is TRBJ1-2; 7 bases are shared with TRBD1. Germline V lookup: CDR1 SNHLY, CDR2 FYNNEI. V shed 8 bases and J 4 bases; nucleotides not matched to a gene: 13. This CDR3 is built from 15 residues.

This chain's CDR3 is CASSLRDTNTDTQYF. CDR3 sequence (DNA): TGTGCCAGCAGCTTACGCGACACCAACACAGATACGCAGTATTTT. The genes are TRBV11-3 and TRBJ2-3; D gene unclear. The CDR3 consists of 15 residues. V gave up 2 bases and J gave up 2 bases, with 11 bases separating them. Germline CDR1 is SGHNT and CDR2 is YENEEA.

J is TRBJ1-1 and V is TRBV7-3, with 8 bases aligning to TRBD1. V trimming: 5 bases; J trimming: 13 bases; junction bases outside the gene matches: 15. Looked up from germline, CDR1 is SGHTA and CDR2 is FQGTGA. This CDR3 contains 14 residues. CDR3 bases: TGTGCCAGCAGCCAGGACAGGGTCGGAAGCAGGCTTTTCTTT. Translated, it gives CASSQDRVGSRLFF.

The J gene is TRBJ2-1, the V gene TRBV19; D unclear. The CDR3 loop spans 13 amino acids. The V gene's germline CDR1 is LNHDA and CDR2 SQIVND (reference sequence). Between the trimmed V and J ends, which lost 5 bases and 7 bases, there was a span of 12 bases. CDR3 protein: CASSSIQRNEQFF. CDR3 nucleotides: TGTGCCAGTAGTTCGATACAAAGGAATGAGCAGTTCTTC.

The chain employs TRBV7-8 and TRBJ1-3, with D possibly TRBD1 on 5 matching bases. V was trimmed by 2 bases and J by 8 bases, leaving 16 bases between them. CDR3 length equals 15 residues. The germline V gene encodes CDR1 SGHVS and CDR2 FQNEAQ. CDR3 loop: CASSLRDAGGDTIYF. DNA of the CDR3: TGTGCCAGCAGCTTAAGGGACGCAGGCGGGGACACCATATATTTT.

The chain recombines TRBV19 with TRBJ1-1, with 9 positions matching TRBD1. Looked up from germline, CDR1 is LNHDA and CDR2 is SQIVND (reference sequence). This CDR3 is 16 amino acids long. Trimming removed 7 bases from V and 1 base from J; junction bases left unmatched: 10. The CDR3 coding sequence is TGTGCCAGTACCCCTATGGACAGGGGTCAGAACACTGAAGCTTTCTTT. Protein: CASTPMDRGQNTEAFF.